One sample yielded the 19 T cell receptor beta chains listed below, sequenced in a study of cytomegalovirus exposure and HLA in healthy donors. This PCR relied on a set of 60 Vbeta primers and 13 Jbeta primers. Sequencing was performed with immunoSEQ multiplex PCR; in TCRdb, only in-frame clones are kept and a portion is missing. The sample shows some 91,000 clones, about 80% of them seen only once. The sequenced material came from PBMCs. Receptors were obtained from a man between 40 and 49 years old in good health and CMV-seronegative.

In this sample, this clone turned up a few times. The rearrangement joins TRBV2 to TRBJ2-7; 12 bases align to TRBD2. J lost 4 bases, V lost 6 bases, and 13 bases had no gene match. Germline values: CDR1 SNHLY, CDR2 FYNNEI. This CDR3 comprises 17 residues. CDR3 sequence (DNA): TGTGCCAGCAGCGATTCGGGCACTAGCGGGAGGCGATACGAGCAGTACTTC. This gives the protein CASSDSGTSGRRYEQYF.

This clone was seen only once. The rearrangement links TRBV4-1 to TRBJ1-5, with 7 bases lining up with TRBD1. In germline, CDR1 is MGHRA, CDR2 YSYEKL. The V segment lost 0 bases and the J segment 3 bases; nucleotides outside the gene matches: 5. CDR3 size: 16 residues. CDR3: CASSQEGTGDNQPQHF. The CDR3 nucleotides are TGCGCCAGCAGCCAAGAAGGCACAGGGGACAATCAGCCCCAGCATTTT.

The chain combines TRBV7-9 with TRBJ2-5, with 15 bases aligning to TRBD2. This CDR3 has 16 amino acids. The germline V gene encodes CDR1 SEHNR and CDR2 FQNEAQ (reference sequence). V lost 5 bases and J lost 2; bases outside the gene matches: 3. CDR3 DNA: TGTGCCAGCAGCCTCGGACTAGCGGGGGGGCAAGAGACCCAGTACTTC. Residues: CASSLGLAGGQETQYF.

The chain combines TRBV6-6 with TRBJ2-5; 9 positions agree with TRBD1. The last part of the DNA fits TRBJ2-7 better; the J call may be wrong. Germline CDR1 is MNHNY and CDR2 is SVGAGI (reference sequence). CDR3 length: 15 amino acids. The CDR3 sequence is CASSKPGTGSYEQYF. The CDR3 coding sequence is TGTGCCAGCAGCAAACCCGGGACAGGGTCCTACGAGCAGTACTTC.

V and J are TRBV15 and TRBJ2-5; TRBD2 matches 8 bases. Germline V lookup: CDR1 LNHNV, CDR2 YYDKDF (reference sequence). The CDR3 extends over 17 amino acids. The J segment lost 1 base and the V segment lost 1 base, leaving 8 bases of the junction unmatched. The CDR3 DNA is TGTGCCACCAGCAGAGGGGGCCTAGCGGGCAGCCAAGAGACCCAGTACTTC. As protein: CATSRGGLAGSQETQYF.

The rearrangement uses TRBV19 and TRBJ1-1; no firm D call. Per germline, CDR1 LNHDA and CDR2 SQIVND (reference sequence). The CDR3 is 15 amino acids. Trimming cost V 3 bases and J 1 base, with 12 bases left between them. The CDR3 DNA sequence: TGTGCCAGTAGTATCGTTATCTCGGGGAACACTGAAGCTTTCTTT. Translation gives CASSIVISGNTEAFF.

V is TRBV6-1 and J is TRBJ1-2; 7 bases are shared with TRBD1. This CDR3 is built from 16 residues. Germline V CDR1 and CDR2: MNHNS, SASEGT. Unmatched junction bases numbered 15, after V lost 7 bases and J lost 4 bases. The CDR3 reads CASTEAGTASFYGYTF. CDR3 nucleotides: TGTGCCAGCACCGAAGCTGGGACAGCTTCGTTCTATGGCTACACCTTC.

The chain has TRBV7-2 and TRBJ1-2, with 9 positions matching TRBD1. Trimming at V came to 0 bases and at J to 1 base, leaving 9 bases not matched to a gene. The CDR3 extends over 18 amino acids. The germline gives CDR1 SGHTA, CDR2 FQGNSA. CDR3 nucleotide sequence: TGTGCCAGCAGCTTAGCCGCCGGGACAGGGACCATTAACTATGGCTACACCTTC. Translated: CASSLAAGTGTINYGYTF.

The rearrangement uses TRBV11-2 and TRBJ2-3; tentatively, D is TRBD1 (5 bases). This CDR3 is 13 amino acids long. Germline CDR1 SGHAT, CDR2 FQNNGV. The V end was cut by 5 bases, the J end by 8 bases, with 14 bases between. The CDR3 nucleotides read TGTGCCAGCAGCACACCAGGGTCGGGTACGCAGTATTTT. It specifies CASSTPGSGTQYF.

This chain uses TRBV4-2 with TRBJ1-1; D is unclear. The CDR3 runs to 13 residues. Germline V gene data show CDR1 as LGHNA and CDR2 as YNFKEQ. Trimming removed 0 bases at V and 4 bases at J, with 6 bases between. CDR3 residues: CASSQDLSTEAFF. As DNA, the CDR3 is TGTGCCAGCAGCCAAGATCTTTCCACTGAAGCTTTCTTT.

V usage is TRBV5-1 and J usage is TRBJ2-7; D uncertain. The CDR3 sequence is 14 residues long. V lost 7 bases, J lost 1 base, and 15 bases lay in between. Germline V CDR1 and CDR2: SGHRS, YFSETQ. The CDR3 DNA follows: TGCGCCAGCGGCCGTCGTTCAGATTCCTACGAGCAGTACTTC. Translated, it gives CASGRRSDSYEQYF. Full variable domain (missing parts from reference TRBV5-1 and TRBJ2-7): KAGVTQTPRYLIKTRGQQVTLSCSPISGHRSVSWYQQTPGQGLQFLFEYFSETQRNKGNFPGRFSGRQFSNSRSEMNVSTLELGDSALYLCASGRRSDSYEQYFGPGTRLTVT.

The chain recombines TRBV9 with TRBJ2-7, with 10 nucleotides matching TRBD2. CDR3 size: 15 residues. The V segment lost 0 bases and the J segment 3 bases; nucleotides outside the gene matches: 3. Looked up from germline, CDR1 is SGDLS and CDR2 is YYNGEE. The CDR3 DNA sequence: TGTGCCAGCAGCGTAGTTCCTAGCGGGGGCTACGAGCAGTACTTC. Amino acids: CASSVVPSGGYEQYF.

The chain joins TRBV29-1 to TRBJ2-7, with TRBD1 identical over 8 bases. The germline gives CDR1 SQVTM, CDR2 ANQGSEA. After removal of 4 bases from V and 0 bases from J, the junction contained 5 bases not matched to a gene. This CDR3 comprises 14 residues. DNA of the CDR3: TGCAGCGTTGGGACCGGGACAGGCTCCTACGAGCAGTACTTC. The encoded protein is CSVGTGTGSYEQYF.

This chain joins TRBV7-8 and TRBJ2-7; 8 bases align to TRBD2. The ends lost 5 bases at V and 5 bases at J; junction bases unmatched: 14. Germline V gene lookup returns CDR1 SGHVS and CDR2 FQNEAQ. The length of the CDR3 is 16 residues. The CDR3 reads CASSPGGGLVVDEQYF. DNA of the CDR3: TGTGCCAGCAGCCCCGGGGGGGGGCTCGTAGTGGACGAGCAGTACTTC.

The genes are TRBV5-1 and TRBJ2-7; 9 bases are a match to TRBD2. The CDR3 runs 15 residues. V lost 4 bases and J lost 2; bases outside the gene matches: 7. Germline assignment: CDR1 SGHRS and CDR2 YFSETQ. The CDR3 sequence: CASSDGTSPTYEQYF. CDR3 coding DNA: TGCGCCAGCAGCGACGGGACTAGCCCAACCTACGAGCAGTACTTC.

The chain links TRBV10-1 to TRBJ2-5; 9 nucleotides align to TRBD2. The germline CDR1 and CDR2 sequences are WNHNN and SYGVQD (reference sequence). The CDR3 consists of 15 residues. V lost 0 bases and J lost 5; bases outside the gene matches: 4. The CDR3 protein is CASSESSGGTETQYF. The CDR3 DNA reads as TGCGCCAGCAGTGAGTCTAGCGGGGGTACCGAGACCCAGTACTTC.

The genes are TRBV5-4 and TRBJ2-7; TRBD2 matches 10 bases. V shed 4 bases, J shed 6 bases, and the junction held 7 bases outside the gene matches. This CDR3 has 14 amino acids. The germline CDR1 and CDR2 sequences are SGHNT and YYREEE (reference sequence). The CDR3 sequence is CASSLEREGGEQYF. The CDR3 DNA is TGTGCCAGCAGCCTCGAGCGGGAGGGCGGCGAGCAGTACTTC.

The V gene is TRBV27, the J gene TRBJ1-1; D may be TRBD1 (6 bases). Per the germline V gene, CDR1 is MNHEY and CDR2 is SMNVEV (reference sequence). This CDR3 is 14 amino acids long. V was cut by 2 bases and J by 10 bases, with 17 bases left in between. The CDR3 DNA is TGTGCCAGCAGTTTAGAGAAGCAGGGGAAAGGAGCTTTCTTT. Protein: CASSLEKQGKGAFF.

The chain combines TRBV28 with TRBJ2-7; TRBD1 agrees at 9 bases. Germline V lookup: CDR1 MDHEN, CDR2 SYDVKM. The CDR3 is 14 residues long. Trimming at V came to 6 bases and at J to 5 bases, leaving 8 bases not matched to a gene. CDR3 nucleotides: TGTGCCAGCAGACCACAGGGGGCGATCAACGAGCAGTACTTC. Its protein product is CASRPQGAINEQYF.